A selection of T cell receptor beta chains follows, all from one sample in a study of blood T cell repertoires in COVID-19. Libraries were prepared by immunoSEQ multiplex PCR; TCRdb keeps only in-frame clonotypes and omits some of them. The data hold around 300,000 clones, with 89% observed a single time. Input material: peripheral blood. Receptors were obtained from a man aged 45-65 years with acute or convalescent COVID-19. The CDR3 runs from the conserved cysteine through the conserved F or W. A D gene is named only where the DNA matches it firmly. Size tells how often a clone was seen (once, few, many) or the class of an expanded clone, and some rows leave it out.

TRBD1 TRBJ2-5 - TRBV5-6 TGTGCCAGCAGCTTGGCCGGACAGGGGGGTCAAGAGACCCAGTACTTC CASSLAGQGGQETQYF
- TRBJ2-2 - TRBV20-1 TGCAGTGCTAGTAGGGGGTGGGACACCGGGGAGCTGTTTTTT CSASRGWDTGELFF
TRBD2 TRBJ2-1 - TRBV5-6 TGTGCCAGCGGCGCCGGGACTAGGGTTGATGAGCAGTTCTTC CASGAGTRVDEQFF
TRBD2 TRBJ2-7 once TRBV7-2 TGTGCCAACTCTACTAGCGGGGGCTCCTACGAGCAGTACTTC CANSTSGGSYEQYF
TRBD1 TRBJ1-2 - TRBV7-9 TGTGCCAGCAGCTTCGACAGGGTCCATGGCTACACCTTC CASSFDRVHGYTF
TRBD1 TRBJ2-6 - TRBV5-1 TGCGCCAGCAAAGGGACAGGTACTTCTAGCTCTGGGGCCAACGTCCTGACTTTC CASKGTGTSSSGANVLTF
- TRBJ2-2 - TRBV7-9 TGTGCCAGCAGCTTTGGCGGGACGAACACCGGGGAGCTGTTTTTT CASSFGGTNTGELFF
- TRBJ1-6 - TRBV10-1 TGCGCCAGCAGTACGGACATGCAGTCACCCCTCCACTTT CASSTDMQSPLHF
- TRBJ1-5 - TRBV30 TGTGCCTGGGGTACTAATCAGCCCCAGCATTTT CAWGTNQPQHF
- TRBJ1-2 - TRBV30 TGTGCCTGGAGTCTGACGATGGGCGGCTACACCTTC CAWSLTMGGYTF